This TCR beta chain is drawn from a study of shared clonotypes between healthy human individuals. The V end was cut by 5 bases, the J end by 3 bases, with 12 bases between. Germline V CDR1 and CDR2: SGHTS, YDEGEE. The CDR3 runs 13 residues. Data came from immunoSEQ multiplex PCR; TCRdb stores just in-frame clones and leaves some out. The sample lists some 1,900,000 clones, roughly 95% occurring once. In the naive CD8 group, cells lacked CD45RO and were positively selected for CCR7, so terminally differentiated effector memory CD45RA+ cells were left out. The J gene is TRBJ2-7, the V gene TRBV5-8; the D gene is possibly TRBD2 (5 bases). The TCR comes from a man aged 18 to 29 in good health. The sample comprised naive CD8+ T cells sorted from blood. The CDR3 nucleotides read TGTGCCAGCAGAGCCCCGGGGAGCTACGAGCAGTACTTC. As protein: CASRAPGSYEQYF.